These T cell receptor beta chains were read from a single sample in a study of blood T cell repertoires in COVID-19. Profiling relied on immunoSEQ multiplex PCR, and the TCRdb table lists in-frame clones only, not all of them. This sample has approximately 77,000 clones, with 80% found just once. The sample was peripheral blood. The receptors stem from a woman aged 70-85 years with acute or convalescent COVID-19. CDR3s include the opening cysteine and the closing phenylalanine or tryptophan. Not all rows give a size; the values are once, few, many and, for expanded clones, a class.

j_call v_call clone_size cdr3_aa
TRBJ2-1 TRBV5-4 - CASSEMAGYNEQFF
TRBJ1-2 TRBV9 - CASSGEGSNYGYTF
TRBJ1-1 TRBV10-1 - CAADRVYTEAFF
TRBJ1-2 TRBV9 - CASSVAGGNYGYTF
TRBJ2-3 TRBV19 once CASRGIVSDTQYF
TRBJ2-3 TRBV11-1 - CASSSIAGSTDTQYF
TRBJ2-1 TRBV28 - CASSFRGRIGYNEQFF
TRBJ1-2 TRBV5-1 - CASSLTGFQWDGYTF
TRBJ2-7 TRBV6-8 - CASSYHDASGGPPFRNEQYF
TRBJ2-1 TRBV3-1/TRBV3-2 - CASSQDPRNSGGRNEQFF
TRBJ1-5 TRBV18 - CASSGLFSNQPQHF
TRBJ1-2 TRBV12-3/TRBV12-4 - CASSLPEERGYTF
TRBJ1-2 TRBV23-1 - CASSHLRDSYGYTF
TRBJ1-5 TRBV19 - CASRRDGNSNQPQHF